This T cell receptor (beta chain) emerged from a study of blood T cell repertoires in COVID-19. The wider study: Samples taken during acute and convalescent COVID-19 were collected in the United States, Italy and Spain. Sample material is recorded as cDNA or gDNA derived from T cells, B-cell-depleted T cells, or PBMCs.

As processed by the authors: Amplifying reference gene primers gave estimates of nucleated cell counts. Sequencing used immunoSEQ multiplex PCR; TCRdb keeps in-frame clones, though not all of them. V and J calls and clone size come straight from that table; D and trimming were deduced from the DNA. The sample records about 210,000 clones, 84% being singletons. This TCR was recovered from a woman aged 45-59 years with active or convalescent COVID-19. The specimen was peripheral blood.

The CDR3, as DNA: TGTGCCAGCAGAGGGACAGGGGCAACTAATGAAAAACTGTTTTTT. Residues: CASRGTGATNEKLFF. The chain combines TRBV2 with TRBJ1-4, with 10 positions matching TRBD1. Unmatched junction bases numbered 1, after V lost 6 bases and J lost 0 bases. Germline lookup yields CDR1 SNHLY and CDR2 FYNNEI. The CDR3 contains 15 residues.